This passage covers 29 T cell receptor beta chains from one sample sequenced in a study of shared clonotypes between healthy human individuals. Data came from immunoSEQ multiplex PCR; TCRdb stores just in-frame clones and leaves some out. The data contain 2 million to 2.5 million clones, around 93% of them seen just once; the ten biggest clones take up about 0.36%. Input material: naive CD4+ T cells from PBMCs. The subset here: CD45RA+ positively selected. Receptors were obtained from a young man in good health. Some clones in this sample may be carry-over from other donors' samples.

V and J are TRBV10-3 and TRBJ2-7; 8 bases agree with TRBD2. This CDR3 is 14 amino acids long. J was trimmed by 5 bases and V by 5 bases; bases with no gene match: 8. Germline-derived CDR1 and CDR2 are ENHRY and SYGVKD. This CDR3 reads CAISTRTAGDEQYF. The DNA for the CDR3 is TGTGCCATCAGTACCCGTACAGCGGGAGACGAGCAGTACTTC.

This sequence joins TRBV14 and TRBJ2-5; tentatively, D is TRBD2 (6 bases). Between the trimmed V and J ends, which lost 4 bases and 2 bases, there was a span of 11 bases. The CDR3 runs 14 residues. The V gene's germline CDR1 is SGHDN and CDR2 FVKESK. CDR3 nucleotides: TGTGCCAGCAGCCCTCGACTAGTTCAAGAGACCCAGTACTTC. Protein product: CASSPRLVQETQYF.

V gene TRBV27 combines with J gene TRBJ2-7, with 7 bases that match TRBD2. The CDR3 length is 13 residues. Germline V lookup: CDR1 MNHEY, CDR2 SMNVEV (reference sequence). V dropped 6 bases and J dropped 6; count of bases not matched to a gene: 8. The CDR3 loop is CASSRLAGVEQYF. The CDR3 DNA reads as TGTGCCAGCAGCCGACTAGCCGGGGTCGAGCAGTACTTC.

The chain links TRBV28 to TRBJ1-1, with D hard to call. The CDR3 covers 13 residues. Germline values: CDR1 MDHEN, CDR2 SYDVKM. V lost 5 bases and J lost 6, with 13 bases in between. The CDR3: CASSQSTFAEAFF. CDR3 DNA: TGTGCCAGCAGTCAAAGCACCTTCGCTGAAGCTTTCTTT. Filled out from reference TRBV28 and TRBJ1-1, the complete variable domain reads DVKVTQSSRYLVKRTGEKVFLECVQDMDHENMFWYRQDPGLGLRLIYFSYDVKMKEKGDIPEGYSVSREKKERFSLILESASTNQTSMYLCASSQSTFAEAFFGQGTRLTVV.

This clone was detected only a few times. This chain connects TRBV5-8 to TRBJ1-1; the D is unclear. Germline V gene data show CDR1 as SGHTS and CDR2 as YDEGEE. The germline V and J ends were trimmed by 0 bases and 5 bases, with 5 bases remaining between them. CDR3 length: 12 amino acids. In nucleotides, the CDR3 is TGTGCCAGCAGCTTGGTCGATACTGAAGCTTTCTTT. Amino acid sequence: CASSLVDTEAFF.

This CDR3 reads CASSRLDGLSGNTIYF. In nucleotides, the CDR3 is TGTGCCAGTAGTAGACTCGACGGCCTCTCTGGAAACACCATATATTTT. The chain uses TRBV19 and TRBJ1-3; D uncertain. The germline V and J ends were trimmed by 4 bases and 0 bases, with 13 bases remaining between them. The CDR3 has 16 residues. From germline, CDR1 is LNHDA and CDR2 SQIVND (reference sequence).

The chain carries TRBV5-8 and TRBJ1-1, with D perhaps TRBD1 (6 bases). Trimming took off 4 bases at V and 1 base at J, with 14 bases between the two ends. This CDR3 is 15 amino acids long. Germline CDR1 reads SGHTS; CDR2 reads YDEGEE. Written as DNA, the CDR3 is TGTGCCAGCAGCGAAGGACAGATACCGAACACTGAAGCTTTCTTT. As protein: CASSEGQIPNTEAFF.

This chain connects TRBV6-1 to TRBJ2-7; the D gene is possibly TRBD1 (5 bases). The V end was cut by 8 bases, the J end by 2 bases, with 13 bases between. The germline V gene encodes CDR1 MNHNS and CDR2 SASEGT. The CDR3 runs 13 residues. Written as DNA, the CDR3 is TGTGCCAGCTCCAGCAGGGCACCCTACGAGCAGTACTTC. It codes for CASSSRAPYEQYF.

The chain carries TRBV28 and TRBJ1-3; D uncertain. This CDR3 has 14 amino acids. Germline V CDR1 and CDR2: MDHEN, SYDVKM. Trimming took 4 bases from V and 4 from J, leaving 11 bases between them. CDR3 nucleotide sequence: TGTGCCAGCAGTTCGGGCAGGCAAGGAAACACCATATATTTT. It encodes CASSSGRQGNTIYF.

The rearrangement uses TRBV6-1 and TRBJ2-1, with no clear D. CDR1 MNHNS and CDR2 SASEGT come from the germline V gene. The CDR3 totals 15 residues. V was shortened by 5 bases and J by 6 bases, with 17 bases between the two germline ends. CDR3 bases: TGTGCCAGCAGTCTTTCCTGGACCCTTGCCAATGAGCAGTTCTTC. Amino acid sequence: CASSLSWTLANEQFF.

The chain combines TRBV5-4 with TRBJ2-5; 7 nucleotides align to TRBD1. The end of the DNA aligns better with TRBJ2-7, so the J call may be wrong. The CDR3 sequence is 14 residues long. CDR1 is SGHNT, CDR2 YYREEE, per germline (reference sequence). In DNA, the CDR3 is TGTGCCAGCAGCCTACAGGGGCCCCTCTACGAGCAGTACTTC. Its translation is CASSLQGPLYEQYF.

The rearrangement uses TRBV6-5 and TRBJ2-7; TRBD1 agrees at 7 bases. With 6 bases clipped from V and 7 bases from J, the junction kept 12 bases outside the gene matches. This CDR3 contains 14 residues. Germline V gene data show CDR1 as MNHEY and CDR2 as SVGAGI. The CDR3, as DNA: TGTGCCAGCAGCCAACGAGGGGGCAGTTCGGAGCAGTACTTC. This encodes CASSQRGGSSEQYF.

V usage is TRBV27 and J usage is TRBJ1-2; D uncertain. The CDR3 sequence is 14 residues long. Germline CDR1 MNHEY, CDR2 SMNVEV (reference sequence). V lost 4 bases, J lost 1 base, and 10 bases lay in between. In DNA, the CDR3 is TGTGCCAGCAGTTCGGAGAGCCATAACTATGGCTACACCTTC. Translating gives CASSSESHNYGYTF.

The chain carries TRBV5-4 and TRBJ2-3; D is ambiguous. The length of the CDR3 is 14 residues. Germline V CDR1 and CDR2: SGHNT, YYREEE (reference sequence). V shed 3 bases and J shed 4 bases, with 12 bases lying between them. The CDR3 here is CASSYPATADTQYF. For the CDR3, the DNA is TGTGCCAGCAGCTACCCGGCAACCGCAGATACGCAGTATTTT.

V and J are TRBV7-8 and TRBJ2-3; D is tentatively TRBD1 or TRBD2 (5 bases each). The CDR3 covers 16 residues. Trimming stripped 7 bases from V and 2 bases from J, with 19 bases between. CDR1 and CDR2 from the germline V gene are SGHVS and FQNEAQ. DNA of the CDR3: TGTGCCAGCACCCCAGGGAGCAGGGAATACACAGATACGCAGTATTTT. Its translation is CASTPGSREYTDTQYF.

The rearrangement links TRBV5-4 to TRBJ2-3; D is unresolved. This CDR3 comprises 16 residues. From germline, CDR1 is SGHNT and CDR2 YYREEE (reference sequence). Trimming removed 4 bases from V and 0 bases from J, with 15 bases in between. CDR3: CASSLGETTSTDTQYF. The CDR3 nucleotides are TGTGCCAGCAGCCTAGGCGAGACCACAAGCACAGATACGCAGTATTTT.

This clone has more than one count but fewer than ten. V usage is TRBV30 and J usage is TRBJ1-5, with a weak D call TRBD1 (5 bases). In germline, CDR1 is GTSNPN, CDR2 SVGIG (reference sequence). Trimming stripped 2 bases from V and 7 bases from J, with 15 bases between. The CDR3 extends over 14 amino acids. This CDR3 is CAWSFRTGGQPQHF. As DNA, the CDR3 is TGTGCCTGGAGTTTCCGGACTGGGGGGCAGCCCCAGCATTTT.

This clone was counted between two and nine times. Other nucleotide sequences in the sample specify the same CDR3. The genes are TRBV20-1 and TRBJ1-3; D not resolved. V was cut by 1 base and J by 4 bases, with 2 bases left in between. The CDR3 is 11 residues long. Germline-derived CDR1 and CDR2 are DFQATT and SNEGSKA (reference sequence). The CDR3 sequence is CSARAGNTIYF. Here the CDR3 DNA reads TGCAGTGCTAGAGCAGGAAACACCATATATTTT.

This clone was observed once. V usage is TRBV4-1 and J usage is TRBJ2-5, with 8 bases identical to TRBD1. This CDR3 region has 16 residues. The V gene end was trimmed by 0 bases and the J gene end by 3 bases; junction bases not matched to a gene: 6. CDR1 MGHRA and CDR2 YSYEKL come from the germline V gene. In DNA form, the CDR3 reads TGCGCCAGCAGCCAAGAGGGGACAGGAAGGGAAGAGACCCAGTACTTC. It yields the protein CASSQEGTGREETQYF.

This chain links TRBV5-1 with TRBJ2-6; 10 bases are a match to TRBD2. Germline V lookup: CDR1 SGHRS, CDR2 YFSETQ. CDR3 length: 22 amino acids. V gave up 0 bases and J gave up 2 bases; unmatched junction bases: 17. Here the CDR3 reads CASSLGDEWGASGSPGANVLTF. DNA for the CDR3: TGCGCCAGCAGCTTGGGGGATGAATGGGGTGCTAGCGGGAGTCCTGGGGCCAACGTCCTGACTTTC.

This chain joins TRBV5-4 and TRBJ1-4, with D perhaps TRBD1 (6 bases). CDR3 length: 16 residues. Germline V gene lookup returns CDR1 SGHNT and CDR2 YYREEE (reference sequence). Trimming removed 4 bases from V and 2 bases from J, with 15 bases in between. CDR3 sequence (DNA): TGTGCCAGCAGCCCGGAGGGGGGAACGACTAATGAAAAACTGTTTTTT. Translated: CASSPEGGTTNEKLFF.

J is TRBJ2-5 and V is TRBV5-1; weak D call: TRBD1 (6 bases). The length of the CDR3 is 15 residues. From germline, CDR1 is SGHRS and CDR2 YFSETQ. V shed 5 bases and J shed 9 bases, with 23 bases lying between them. The CDR3: CASSSSGAPKGAQYF. The CDR3, as DNA: TGCGCCAGCAGTTCCTCCGGGGCTCCCAAGGGGGCCCAGTACTTC.

The chain couples TRBV6-5 to TRBJ1-1; D is possibly TRBD1 (5 bases). Trimming shortened V by 5 bases and J by 5 bases, and 18 bases separated the two germline ends. Germline V gives CDR1 MNHEY, CDR2 SVGAGI. The CDR3 loop spans 15 amino acids. The CDR3 DNA sequence: TGTGCCAGCAGTCAATTCTCGGGGGGAGCGACTGAAGCTTTCTTT. Residues: CASSQFSGGATEAFF.

The genes are TRBV10-3 and TRBJ1-1; 7 bases are shared with TRBD1. The germline CDR1 and CDR2 sequences are ENHRY and SYGVKD. J lost 8 bases, V lost 10 bases, and 7 bases had no gene match. The CDR3 consists of 11 residues. The CDR3 loop reads CATSTGFEAFF. Here the CDR3 DNA reads TGTGCCACCTCGACAGGGTTCGAAGCTTTCTTT.

V and J are TRBV4-2 and TRBJ2-3; possibly TRBD2 for D (6 bases). The CDR3 runs to 17 residues. Germline loops: CDR1 LGHNA, CDR2 YNFKEQ. V shed 1 base and J shed 0 bases, with 14 bases lying between them. The CDR3 loop is CASSQVGRDSSTDTQYF. Written as DNA, the CDR3 is TGTGCCAGCAGCCAAGTTGGGCGGGACTCTAGCACAGATACGCAGTATTTT.

This clone was recorded once. This chain joins TRBV7-9 and TRBJ2-2; no clear D. CDR1 is SEHNR, CDR2 FQNEAQ, per germline (reference sequence). The CDR3 length is 16 residues. Trimming shortened V by 10 bases and J by 0 bases, and 18 bases separated the two germline ends. The CDR3 region is CAISTPWQTNTGELFF. Here the CDR3 DNA reads TGTGCCATCTCGACCCCGTGGCAGACGAACACCGGGGAGCTGTTTTTT. Filled out from reference TRBV7-9 and TRBJ2-2, the complete variable domain reads DTGVSQNPRHKITKRGQNVTFRCDPISEHNRLYWYRQTLGQGPEFLTYFQNEAQLEKSRLLSDRFSAERPKGSFSTLEIQRTEQGDSAMYLCAISTPWQTNTGELFFGEGSRLTVL.

This clone was observed once. The chain couples TRBV4-2 to TRBJ2-7; D uncertain. The CDR3 length is 14 residues. Trimming removed 4 bases from V and 0 bases from J, with 10 bases in between. In germline, CDR1 is LGHNA, CDR2 YNFKEQ. CDR3 nucleotides: TGTGCCAGCAGCCTTGGTTGGAGCTCCTACGAGCAGTACTTC. Translation gives CASSLGWSSYEQYF.

This sequence joins TRBV30 and TRBJ1-2; no reliable D call. Germline assignment: CDR1 GTSNPN and CDR2 SVGIG (reference sequence). Deletions cut 0 bases from V and 8 bases from J, with 10 bases between. The CDR3 extends over 12 amino acids. CDR3 protein: CAWSVLGFGYTF. CDR3 nucleotides: TGTGCCTGGAGTGTACTGGGGTTCGGCTACACCTTC.

This chain uses TRBV2 with TRBJ1-5, with D maybe TRBD1 (6 bases). V was shortened by 6 bases and J by 7 bases, with 16 bases between the two germline ends. Germline V CDR1 and CDR2: SNHLY, FYNNEI. The CDR3 loop spans 14 amino acids. The CDR3 DNA is TGTGCCAGCAGCCGAGGGGGGGGTGACCAGCCCCAGCATTTT. Translating gives CASSRGGGDQPQHF.